These 8 T cell receptor beta chains were sequenced from one sample in a study of blood T cell repertoires in COVID-19. Profiled with immunoSEQ multiplex PCR; TCRdb holds only in-frame clones, not every one. The sample yields about 74,000 clones, roughly 88% seen once. Material: peripheral blood. These receptors all come from an elderly woman with active or convalescent COVID-19.

V is TRBV2 and J is TRBJ2-5, with 8 bases lining up with TRBD1. The germline V gene encodes CDR1 SNHLY and CDR2 FYNNEI. V shed 4 bases and J 3 bases; nucleotides not matched to a gene: 4. The CDR3 loop spans 14 amino acids. CDR3: CASSGATGEETQYF. DNA for the CDR3: TGTGCCAGCAGTGGGGCGACAGGGGAAGAGACCCAGTACTTC.

The rearrangement joins TRBV5-5 to TRBJ1-6, with D uncertain. This CDR3 spans 15 amino acids. V was trimmed by 0 bases and J by 7 bases, leaving 11 bases between them. Germline CDR1 SGHKS, CDR2 YYEKEE (reference sequence). The CDR3 spells CASSLGQGRNSPLHF. The CDR3 DNA sequence: TGTGCCAGCAGCTTGGGACAAGGCCGGAATTCACCCCTCCACTTT.

The chain couples TRBV6-5 to TRBJ1-2, with 8 bases matching TRBD1. Looked up from germline, CDR1 is MNHEY and CDR2 is SVGAGI. The ends lost 7 bases at V and 2 bases at J; junction bases unmatched: 6. The CDR3 length is 14 residues. CDR3 in amino acids: CASTHRDRNYGYTF. CDR3 bases: TGTGCCAGCACTCACCGGGACAGGAACTATGGCTACACCTTC.

This clone was seen a single time. The V gene is TRBV19, the J gene TRBJ1-1, with 7 bases that match TRBD1. V lost 6 bases and J lost 1; bases outside the gene matches: 5. The germline V gene has CDR1 LNHDA and CDR2 SQIVND (reference sequence). CDR3 length: 14 amino acids. The CDR3 reads CASRNRGGNTEAFF. CDR3 coding DNA: TGTGCCAGTAGGAACAGGGGTGGGAACACTGAAGCTTTCTTT.

V usage is TRBV29-1 and J usage is TRBJ2-3; 8 bases fit TRBD2. V shed 6 bases, J shed 2 bases, and the junction held 7 bases outside the gene matches. The V gene's germline CDR1 is SQVTM and CDR2 ANQGSEA. The CDR3 runs 14 residues. CDR3: CSVGGAGPTDTQYF. In DNA form, the CDR3 reads TGCAGCGTCGGGGGGGCCGGACCCACAGATACGCAGTATTTT.

The chain carries TRBV19 and TRBJ2-1; 7 bases fit TRBD2. This CDR3 spans 16 amino acids. With 2 bases clipped from V and 4 bases from J, the junction kept 8 bases outside the gene matches. Per germline, CDR1 LNHDA and CDR2 SQIVND (reference sequence). The CDR3 bases are TGTGCCAGTAGTATAATCCGCGGGGGTTCTTACAATGAGCAGTTCTTC. Encoded protein: CASSIIRGGSYNEQFF.

In DNA form, the CDR3 reads TGTGCCAGCAGCTCCGGGGGGGGCACAGATACGCAGTATTTT. Translated: CASSSGGGTDTQYF. The gene calls are TRBV5-6 and TRBJ2-3; 8 bases fit TRBD2. Germline CDR1 reads SGHDT; CDR2 reads YYEEEE. The CDR3 length is 14 residues. Trimming cost V 3 bases and J 1 base; bases outside gene matches: 1.

This sequence joins TRBV7-9 and TRBJ2-7, with 13 bases fitting TRBD2. CDR3 length: 16 amino acids. The V gene's germline CDR1 is SEHNR and CDR2 FQNEAQ (reference sequence). The ends lost 5 bases at V and 0 bases at J; junction bases unmatched: 4. The DNA for the CDR3 is TGTGCCAGCAGCGCGACTAGCGGGGGGTTCTCCTACGAGCAGTACTTC. This gives the protein CASSATSGGFSYEQYF. The entire variable domain, with the rest obtained from reference TRBV7-9 and TRBJ2-7, is as follows: DTGVSQNPRHKITKRGQNVTFRCDPISEHNRLYWYRQTLGQGPEFLTYFQNEAQLEKSRLLSDRFSAERPKGSFSTLEIQRTEQGDSAMYLCASSATSGGFSYEQYFGPGTRLTVT.